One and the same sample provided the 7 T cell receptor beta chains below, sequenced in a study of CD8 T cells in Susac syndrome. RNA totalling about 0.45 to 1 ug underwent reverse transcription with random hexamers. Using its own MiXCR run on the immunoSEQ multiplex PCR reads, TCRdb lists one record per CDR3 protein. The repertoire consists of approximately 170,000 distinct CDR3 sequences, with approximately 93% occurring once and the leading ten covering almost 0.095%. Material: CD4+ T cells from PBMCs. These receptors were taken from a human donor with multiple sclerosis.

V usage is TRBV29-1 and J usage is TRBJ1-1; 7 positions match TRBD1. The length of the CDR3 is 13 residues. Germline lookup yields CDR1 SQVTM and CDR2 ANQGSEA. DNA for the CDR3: TGCAGTCTCTTTGACAGGGCGGGAACTGAAGCTTTCTTT. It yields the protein CSLFDRAGTEAFF. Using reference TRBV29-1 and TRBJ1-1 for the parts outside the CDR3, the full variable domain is SAVISQKPSRDICQRGTSLTIQCQVDSQVTMMFWYRQQPGQSLTLIATANQGSEATYESGFVIDKFPISRPNLTFSTLTVSNMSPEDSSIYLCSLFDRAGTEAFFGQGTRLTVV.

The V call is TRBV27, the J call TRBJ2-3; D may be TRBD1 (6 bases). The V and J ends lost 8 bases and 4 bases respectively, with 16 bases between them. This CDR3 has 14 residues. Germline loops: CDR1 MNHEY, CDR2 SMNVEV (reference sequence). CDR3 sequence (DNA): TGTGCCAGCTATGGCAACAGGGCCCCAGATACGCAGTATTTT. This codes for CASYGNRAPDTQYF.

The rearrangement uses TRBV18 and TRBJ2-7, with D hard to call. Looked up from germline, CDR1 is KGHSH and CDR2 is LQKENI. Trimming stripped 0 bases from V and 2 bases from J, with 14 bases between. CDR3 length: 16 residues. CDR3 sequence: CASSPPKSRSPYEQYF. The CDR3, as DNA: TGTGCCAGCTCACCACCGAAGTCTCGGTCTCCCTACGAGCAGTACTTC.

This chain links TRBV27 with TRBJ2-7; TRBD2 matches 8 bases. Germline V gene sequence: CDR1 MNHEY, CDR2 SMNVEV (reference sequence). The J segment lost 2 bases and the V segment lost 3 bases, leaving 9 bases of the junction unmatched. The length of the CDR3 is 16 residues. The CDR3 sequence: CASSLGRTSSTYEQYF. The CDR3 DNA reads TGTGCCAGCAGTTTGGGTAGGACTAGCAGTACCTACGAGCAGTACTTC.

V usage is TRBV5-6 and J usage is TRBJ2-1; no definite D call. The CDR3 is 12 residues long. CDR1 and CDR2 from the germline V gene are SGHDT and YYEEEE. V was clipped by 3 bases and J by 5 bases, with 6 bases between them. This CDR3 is CASSYVHNEQFF. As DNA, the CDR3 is TGTGCCAGCAGCTATGTTCACAATGAGCAGTTCTTC.

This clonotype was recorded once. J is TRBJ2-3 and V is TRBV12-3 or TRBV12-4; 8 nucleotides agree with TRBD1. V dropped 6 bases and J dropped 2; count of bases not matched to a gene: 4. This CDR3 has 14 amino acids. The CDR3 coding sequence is TGTGCCAGCAGCATCAGGGGGCCCACAGATACGCAGTATTTT. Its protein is CASSIRGPTDTQYF.

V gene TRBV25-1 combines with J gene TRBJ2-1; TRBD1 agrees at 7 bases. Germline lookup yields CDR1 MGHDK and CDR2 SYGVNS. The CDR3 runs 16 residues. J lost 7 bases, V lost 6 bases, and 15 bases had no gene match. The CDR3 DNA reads TGTGCCAGCAGCCCAATCCGGGCAGGGGGATCTAATGAGCAGTTCTTC. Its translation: CASSPIRAGGSNEQFF.